This T cell receptor (beta chain) was identified in a study of beta chain features in type 1 diabetes. Study information: In all, around 100 million sorted cells from all samples were analyzed. General study results and limits: In all four CD4+ subsets, TCRB CDR3 length was significantly, moderately reduced in type 1 diabetes. Cells expressing TCR highly could be over-represented by cDNA sequencing. Within the patient group, naive, central memory and Treg TCRB repertoires appeared more similar to each other than within healthy donors.

CDR3 size: 16 residues. Trimming took 5 bases from V and 4 from J, leaving 20 bases between them. The germline V gene has CDR1 SGHTA and CDR2 FQGNSA. In the case of this clone: Its antigen is still unknown.

Reverse transcribing all isolated RNA meant expressed TCRB transcripts were sequenced. Reads from naive, central memory and regulatory T cell samples averaged roughly 3.6 million. Sequencing used immunoSEQ multiplex PCR; TCRdb keeps in-frame clones, though not all of them. The top ten hold less than 2.5% of the sample, which has some 44,000 clones, 66% seen once. The receptor's source is a woman aged 18 to 35 with type 1 diabetes. V is TRBV7-2 and J is TRBJ2-5, with TRBD1 as a possible D gene (5 bases). The specimen sequenced was Tregs from blood. CDR3 residues: CASSHYAPGWRETQYF. CDR3 nucleotides: TGTGCCAGCAGCCATTACGCCCCAGGGTGGAGAGAGACCCAGTACTTC.